Shown below are 7 T cell receptor beta chains from a single sample sequenced in a study of tumor-infiltrating lymphocytes in primary liver carcinoma. Extraction of RNA together with DNA used about 17-31 mg of unsorted bulk tissue. The input was about 490 ng total RNA; TCR beta cDNA was made from it with a constant-region primer. Investigators got TCR beta libraries out of three nested multiplex PCR rounds, done with slightly modified ARM-PCR. Investigators reported that the first two PCR rounds, at 9 to 11 cycles each, used TRBV1-TRBV30 forward primers with a C-beta reverse primer. TCRdb fed the multiplex PCR reads into MiXCR, producing one record per CDR3 protein. The data hold around 60,000 distinct CDR3 sequences, with 71% observed a single time. The source material was liver tumor tissue from sampling region 4. The subset: tumor region T4, right-lateral pole. Source of these receptors: a man aged 35 to 55 with primary liver carcinoma and hepatitis B virus infection.

The V gene is TRBV14, the J gene TRBJ1-2; D is perhaps TRBD1 (5 bases). This CDR3 comprises 13 residues. The V gene lost 1 base and the J gene lost 9 bases, with 12 bases spanning the gap. Germline V gene lookup returns CDR1 SGHDN and CDR2 FVKESK. The CDR3 DNA sequence: TGTGCCAGCAGCCAAGCCCAGGGATCTTGCTACACCTTC. Protein: CASSQAQGSCYTF.

The gene calls are TRBV11-3 and TRBJ2-1; possibly TRBD2 for D (6 bases). The CDR3 totals 13 residues. Deletions cut 6 bases from V and 7 bases from J, with 13 bases between. Per the germline V gene, CDR1 is SGHNT and CDR2 is YENEEA. The CDR3 DNA reads as TGTGCCAGCAGATTGGATAGCGGTAATGAGCAGTTCTTC. It is translated as CASRLDSGNEQFF. The full variable domain, its missing parts supplied by reference TRBV11-3 and TRBJ2-1, is EAGVVQSPRYKIIEKKQPVAFWCNPISGHNTLYWYLQNLGQGPELLIRYENEEAVDDSQLPKDRFSAERLKGVDSTLKIQPAELGDSAVYLCASRLDSGNEQFFGPGTRLTVL.

This sequence joins TRBV29-1 and TRBJ1-2; tentative D call: TRBD1 (5 bases). This CDR3 has 13 residues. The germline V gene has CDR1 SQVTM and CDR2 ANQGSEA. V lost 6 bases and J lost 11, with 22 bases in between. The CDR3: CSVEGSHDGGYTF. As DNA, the CDR3 is TGCAGCGTAGAGGGAAGCCACGACGGGGGTTACACCTTC.

Concerning this clonotype itself: One end of the junction varies from germline; a read error may be responsible. The V call is TRBV5-1, the J call TRBJ2-7; TRBD2 might be the D (6 bases). This CDR3 has 18 residues. Germline CDR1 is SGHRS and CDR2 is YFSETQ. This CDR3 reads CASSLVGGGAGRSYDQYF. DNA for the CDR3: TGCGCCAGCAGCTTGGTTGGCGGTGGCGCGGGACGGTCCTACGACCAGTACTTC.

V and J are TRBV7-2 and TRBJ2-1, with D unresolved. CDR3 size: 16 residues. CDR1 is SGHTA, CDR2 FQGNSA, per germline. The V gene lost 4 bases and the J gene lost 1 base, with 14 bases spanning the gap. The CDR3 is CASSSGSGCSYNEQFF. DNA for the CDR3: TGTGCCAGCAGCTCCGGGTCGGGTTGTTCCTACAATGAGCAGTTCTTC. Variable domain in full (rest from reference TRBV7-2 and TRBJ2-1): GAGVSQSPSNKVTEKGKDVELRCDPISGHTALYWYRQSLGQGLEFLIYFQGNSAPDKSGLPSDRFSAERTGGSVSTLTIQRTQQEDSAVYLCASSSGSGCSYNEQFFGPGTRLTVL.

J is TRBJ2-7 and V is TRBV4-3, with TRBD1 identical over 7 bases. Per germline, CDR1 LGHNA and CDR2 YSLEER. The CDR3 runs 15 residues. V shed 4 bases, J shed 8 bases, and the junction held 14 bases outside the gene matches. For the CDR3, the DNA is TGCGCCAGCAGCCTCGAAGGGACAGCAGCTTACAAGCAGTACTTC. As protein: CASSLEGTAAYKQYF.

The rearrangement uses TRBV5-5 and TRBJ2-5, with a weak D call TRBD2 (6 bases). Looked up from germline, CDR1 is SGHKS and CDR2 is YYEKEE (reference sequence). The CDR3 runs 14 residues. V lost 8 bases to trimming and J lost 4 bases, with 18 bases between them. The CDR3 nucleotides read TGTGCCAGTTGCTCGAAGACTAGGGGAGAGACCCAGTACTTC. Translating gives CASCSKTRGETQYF.